These 9 T cell receptor beta chains originate from one sample sequenced in a study of shared clonotypes between healthy human individuals. Clones were read by immunoSEQ multiplex PCR, and TCRdb kept only the in-frame ones, dropping some. Counted here are about 92,000 clones, almost 70% occurring once; the ten biggest clones make up 50%. The material sequenced was memory CD8+ T cells sorted from blood. The subset: CD45RO+ cells pooled with CCR7-negative TemRA cells. These receptors all stem from a man aged 25-45 years in good health.

The V call is TRBV14, the J call TRBJ2-1; 12 bases align to TRBD2. CDR1 SGHDN and CDR2 FVKESK come from the germline V gene. V shed 1 base, J shed 12 bases, and the junction held 13 bases outside the gene matches. CDR3 length equals 17 residues. The CDR3: CASSQGAPTSGSYRQFF. The CDR3 DNA reads TGTGCCAGCAGCCAAGGGGCCCCGACTAGCGGGAGCTATAGGCAGTTCTTC.

The V gene is TRBV15, the J gene TRBJ1-5; TRBD1 is a possible D gene (5 bases). Germline-derived CDR1 and CDR2 are LNHNV and YYDKDF (reference sequence). There are 15 residues in the CDR3. The V gene lost 0 bases and the J gene lost 6 bases, with 12 bases spanning the gap. This CDR3 is CATSRDAGSGQPQHF. The CDR3 coding sequence is TGTGCCACCAGCAGAGACGCAGGGTCGGGTCAGCCCCAGCATTTT.

This CDR3 reads CASSLQGSTDTQYF. The CDR3 DNA sequence: TGTGCCAGCAGCTTACAGGGCAGCACAGATACGCAGTATTTT. J is TRBJ2-3 and V is TRBV7-2; D might be TRBD1 (5 bases). Germline lookup yields CDR1 SGHTA and CDR2 FQGNSA. This CDR3 region has 14 residues. The ends were cut back, 2 bases at V and 0 bases at J, with 6 bases in the middle.

This chain links TRBV30 with TRBJ1-2; 8 positions match TRBD1. The trim removed 0 bases at V and 4 bases at J, leaving 16 bases unmatched. CDR1 and CDR2 (germline): GTSNPN, SVGIG (reference sequence). CDR3 length equals 18 residues. The CDR3 loop reads CAWSVPLGTGQGGYGYTF. The CDR3 DNA reads as TGTGCCTGGAGTGTACCCTTAGGGACAGGACAGGGCGGCTATGGCTACACCTTC.

The V and J genes are TRBV5-1 and TRBJ2-7, with no clear D. V lost 1 base to trimming and J lost 0 bases, with 11 bases between them. This CDR3 spans 15 amino acids. CDR1 is SGHRS and CDR2 is YFSETQ in the germline V gene. For the CDR3, the DNA is TGCGCCAGCAGCTTGAGGGCTGCTCCCTCCTACGAGCAGTACTTC. Protein: CASSLRAAPSYEQYF.

The chain uses TRBV13 and TRBJ1-1, with D possibly TRBD1 on 6 matching bases. The CDR3 extends over 13 amino acids. Germline V gene sequence: CDR1 PRHDT, CDR2 FYEKMQ (reference sequence). With 0 bases removed from V and 4 bases from J, the gap between germline ends came to 6 bases. The CDR3 loop reads CASSLGTGTEAFF. CDR3 in DNA: TGTGCCAGCAGCTTAGGGACAGGCACTGAAGCTTTCTTT.

This clone occurred a few times. The V call is TRBV27, the J call TRBJ2-7; weak D call: TRBD1 (6 bases). Trimming took off 3 bases at V and 6 bases at J, with 9 bases between the two ends. CDR1 and CDR2 (germline): MNHEY, SMNVEV (reference sequence). CDR3 size: 12 residues. The CDR3 DNA reads TGTGCCAGCAGTTTCCCAGGGGTCGAGCAGTACTTC. It is translated as CASSFPGVEQYF.

This chain joins TRBV2 and TRBJ2-2; TRBD1 is a possible D gene (5 bases). Trimming pared 7 bases from V and 6 bases from J, leaving 15 bases between. Per the germline V gene, CDR1 is SNHLY and CDR2 is FYNNEI. The CDR3 runs to 14 residues. The CDR3 DNA reads as TGTGCCAGCATGGCCCAAGGGGTCCCCGGGGAGCTGTTTTTT. Its protein is CASMAQGVPGELFF.

This chain links TRBV18 with TRBJ2-2; TRBD2 matches 13 bases. Per the germline V gene, CDR1 is KGHSH and CDR2 is LQKENI. CDR3 size: 17 residues. Germline trimming cut 2 bases from V and 5 bases from J; bases unmatched to any gene: 5. The CDR3 sequence is CASSPSTSGRKTGELFF. CDR3 DNA sequence: TGTGCCAGCTCACCATCGACTAGCGGGAGGAAAACCGGGGAGCTGTTTTTT.